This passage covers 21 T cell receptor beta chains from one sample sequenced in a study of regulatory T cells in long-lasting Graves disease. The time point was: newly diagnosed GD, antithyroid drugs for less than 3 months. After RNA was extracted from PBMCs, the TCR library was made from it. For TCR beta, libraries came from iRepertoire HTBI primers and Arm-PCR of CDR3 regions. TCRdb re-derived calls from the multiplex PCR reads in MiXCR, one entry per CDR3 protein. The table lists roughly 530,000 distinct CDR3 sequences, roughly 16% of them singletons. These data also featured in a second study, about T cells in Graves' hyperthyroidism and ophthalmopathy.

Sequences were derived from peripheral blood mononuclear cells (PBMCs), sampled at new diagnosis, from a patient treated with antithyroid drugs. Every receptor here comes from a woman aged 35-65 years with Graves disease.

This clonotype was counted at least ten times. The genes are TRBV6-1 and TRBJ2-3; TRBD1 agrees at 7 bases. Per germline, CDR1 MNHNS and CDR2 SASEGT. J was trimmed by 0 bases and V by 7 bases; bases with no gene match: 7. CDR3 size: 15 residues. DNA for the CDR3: TGTGCCAGCATGGGCAGGGGGTCTAGCACAGATACGCAGTATTTT. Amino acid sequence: CASMGRGSSTDTQYF.

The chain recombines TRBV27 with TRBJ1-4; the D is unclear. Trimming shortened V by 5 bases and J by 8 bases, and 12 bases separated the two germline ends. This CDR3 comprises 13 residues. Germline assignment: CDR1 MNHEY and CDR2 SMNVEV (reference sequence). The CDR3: CASSLREREKLFF. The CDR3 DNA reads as TGTGCCAGCAGTCTCCGCGAGAGGGAAAAACTGTTTTTT.

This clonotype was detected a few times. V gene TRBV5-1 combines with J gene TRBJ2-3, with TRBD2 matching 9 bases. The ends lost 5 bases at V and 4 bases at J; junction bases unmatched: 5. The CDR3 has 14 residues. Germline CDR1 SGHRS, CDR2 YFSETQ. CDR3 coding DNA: TGCGCCAGCAGGGCGGGGGGGCCAGCAGATACGCAGTATTTT. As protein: CASRAGGPADTQYF. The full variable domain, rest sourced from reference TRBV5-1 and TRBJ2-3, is KAGVTQTPRYLIKTRGQQVTLSCSPISGHRSVSWYQQTPGQGLQFLFEYFSETQRNKGNFPGRFSGRQFSNSRSEMNVSTLELGDSALYLCASRAGGPADTQYFGPGTRLTVL.

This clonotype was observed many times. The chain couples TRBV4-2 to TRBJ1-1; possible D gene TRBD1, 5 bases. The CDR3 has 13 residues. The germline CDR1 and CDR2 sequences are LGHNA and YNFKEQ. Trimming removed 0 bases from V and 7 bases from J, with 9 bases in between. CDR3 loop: CASSQDWGLEAFF. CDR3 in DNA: TGTGCCAGCAGCCAAGATTGGGGCCTTGAAGCTTTCTTT.

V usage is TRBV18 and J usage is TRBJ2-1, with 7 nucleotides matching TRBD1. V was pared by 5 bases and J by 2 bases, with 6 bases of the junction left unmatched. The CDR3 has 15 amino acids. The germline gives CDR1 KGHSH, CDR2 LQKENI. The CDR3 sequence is CASSEVQGPYNEQFF. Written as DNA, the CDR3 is TGTGCCAGCTCAGAGGTACAGGGGCCCTACAATGAGCAGTTCTTC. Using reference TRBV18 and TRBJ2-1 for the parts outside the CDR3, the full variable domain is NAGVMQNPRHLVRRRGQEARLRCSPMKGHSHVYWYRQLPEEGLKFMVYLQKENIIDESGMPKERFSAEFPKEGPSILRIQQVVRGDSAAYFCASSEVQGPYNEQFFGPGTRLTVL.

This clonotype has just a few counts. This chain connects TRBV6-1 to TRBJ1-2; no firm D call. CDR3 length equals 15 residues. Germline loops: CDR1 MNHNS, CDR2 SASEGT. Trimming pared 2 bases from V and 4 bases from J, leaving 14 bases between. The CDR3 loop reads CASSEFPGDLYGYTF. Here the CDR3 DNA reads TGTGCCAGCAGTGAATTTCCAGGAGACCTCTATGGCTACACCTTC.

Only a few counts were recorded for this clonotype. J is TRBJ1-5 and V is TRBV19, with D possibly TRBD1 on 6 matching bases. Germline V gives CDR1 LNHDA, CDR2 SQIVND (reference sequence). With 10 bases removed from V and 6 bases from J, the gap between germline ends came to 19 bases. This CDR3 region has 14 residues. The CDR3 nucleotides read TGTGCCACCTCAAGCGGGGGGCTCATTCAGCCCCAGCATTTT. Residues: CATSSGGLIQPQHF.

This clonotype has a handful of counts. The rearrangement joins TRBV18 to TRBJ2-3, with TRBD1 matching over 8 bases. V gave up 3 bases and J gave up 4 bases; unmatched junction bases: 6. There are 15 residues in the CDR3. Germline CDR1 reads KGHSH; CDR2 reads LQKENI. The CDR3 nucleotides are TGTGCCAGCTCACCTTCAGGGGGCATGTCAGATACGCAGTATTTT. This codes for CASSPSGGMSDTQYF.

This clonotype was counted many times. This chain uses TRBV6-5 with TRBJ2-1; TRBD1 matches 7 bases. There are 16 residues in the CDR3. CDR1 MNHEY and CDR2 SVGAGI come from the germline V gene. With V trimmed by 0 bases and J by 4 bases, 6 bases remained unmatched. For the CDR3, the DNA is TGTGCCAGCAGTTACTCGAACAGGGGAATGTACAATGAGCAGTTCTTC. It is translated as CASSYSNRGMYNEQFF.

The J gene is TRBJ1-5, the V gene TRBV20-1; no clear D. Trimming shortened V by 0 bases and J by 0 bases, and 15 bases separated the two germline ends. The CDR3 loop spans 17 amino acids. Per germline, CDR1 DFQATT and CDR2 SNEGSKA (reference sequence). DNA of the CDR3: TGCAGTGCTAGAGACCCCCGGGCGGTTAATAGCAATCAGCCCCAGCATTTT. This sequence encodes CSARDPRAVNSNQPQHF.

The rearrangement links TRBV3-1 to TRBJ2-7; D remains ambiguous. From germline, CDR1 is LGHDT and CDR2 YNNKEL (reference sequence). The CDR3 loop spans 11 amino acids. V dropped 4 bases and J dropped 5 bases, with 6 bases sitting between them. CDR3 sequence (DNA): TGTGCCAGCAGCCTCAAAGACGAGCAGTACTTC. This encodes CASSLKDEQYF.

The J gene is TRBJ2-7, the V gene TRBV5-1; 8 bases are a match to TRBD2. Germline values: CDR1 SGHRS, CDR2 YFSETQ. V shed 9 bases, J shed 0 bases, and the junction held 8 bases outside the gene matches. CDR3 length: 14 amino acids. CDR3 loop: CATKAGATSYEQYF. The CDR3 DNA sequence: TGCGCCACCAAAGCGGGGGCGACCTCCTACGAGCAGTACTTC. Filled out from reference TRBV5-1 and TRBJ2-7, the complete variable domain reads KAGVTQTPRYLIKTRGQQVTLSCSPISGHRSVSWYQQTPGQGLQFLFEYFSETQRNKGNFPGRFSGRQFSNSRSEMNVSTLELGDSALYLCATKAGATSYEQYFGPGTRLTVT.

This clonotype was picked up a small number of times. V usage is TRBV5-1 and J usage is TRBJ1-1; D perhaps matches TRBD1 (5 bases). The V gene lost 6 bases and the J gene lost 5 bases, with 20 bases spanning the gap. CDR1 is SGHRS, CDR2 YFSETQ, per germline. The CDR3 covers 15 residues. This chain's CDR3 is CASTDKGRRETEAFF. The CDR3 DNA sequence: TGCGCCAGCACCGACAAGGGGCGGAGGGAAACTGAAGCTTTCTTT.

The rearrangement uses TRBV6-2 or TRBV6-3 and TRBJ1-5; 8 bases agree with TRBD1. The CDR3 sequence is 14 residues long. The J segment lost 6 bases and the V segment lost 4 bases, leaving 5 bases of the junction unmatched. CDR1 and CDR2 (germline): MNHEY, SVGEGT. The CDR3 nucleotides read TGTGCCAGCAGTTCCGGGACAGGTCTTCAGCCCCAGCATTTT. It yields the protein CASSSGTGLQPQHF.

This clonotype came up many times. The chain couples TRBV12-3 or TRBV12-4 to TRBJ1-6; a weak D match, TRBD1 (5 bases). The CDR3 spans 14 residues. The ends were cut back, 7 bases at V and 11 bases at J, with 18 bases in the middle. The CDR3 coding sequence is TGTGCCAGCAATCTTCAGGGCCTTCGGGCACCCCTCCACTTT. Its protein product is CASNLQGLRAPLHF.

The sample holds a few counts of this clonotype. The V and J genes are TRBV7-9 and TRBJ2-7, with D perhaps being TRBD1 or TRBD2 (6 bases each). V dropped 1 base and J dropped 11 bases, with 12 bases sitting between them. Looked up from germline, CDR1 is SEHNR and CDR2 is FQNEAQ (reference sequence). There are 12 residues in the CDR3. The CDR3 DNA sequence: TGTGCCAGCAGCTTAGAAGGGGGGCGGAAGTACTTC. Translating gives CASSLEGGRKYF.

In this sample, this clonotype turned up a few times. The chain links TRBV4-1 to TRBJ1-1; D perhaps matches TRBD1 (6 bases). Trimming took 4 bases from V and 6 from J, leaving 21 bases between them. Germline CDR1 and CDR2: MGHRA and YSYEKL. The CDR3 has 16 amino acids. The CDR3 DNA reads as TGCGCCAGCAGCCCACCCGGACAGCTAGTTAACTCTGAAGCTTTCTTT. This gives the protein CASSPPGQLVNSEAFF.

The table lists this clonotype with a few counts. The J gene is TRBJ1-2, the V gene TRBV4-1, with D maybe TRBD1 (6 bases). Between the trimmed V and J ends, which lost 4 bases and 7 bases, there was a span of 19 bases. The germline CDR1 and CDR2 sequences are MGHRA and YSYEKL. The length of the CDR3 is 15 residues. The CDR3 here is CASSRKEGGGGGYTF. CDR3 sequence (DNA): TGCGCCAGCAGCCGGAAAGAGGGGGGGGGAGGTGGCTACACCTTC.

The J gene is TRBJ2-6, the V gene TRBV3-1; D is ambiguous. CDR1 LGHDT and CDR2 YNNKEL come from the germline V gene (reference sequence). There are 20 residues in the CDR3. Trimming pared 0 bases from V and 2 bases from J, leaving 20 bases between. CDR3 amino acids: CASSQEPPAGLGAGANVLTF. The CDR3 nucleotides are TGTGCCAGCAGCCAAGAGCCCCCGGCAGGCCTTGGGGCTGGGGCCAACGTCCTGACTTTC.

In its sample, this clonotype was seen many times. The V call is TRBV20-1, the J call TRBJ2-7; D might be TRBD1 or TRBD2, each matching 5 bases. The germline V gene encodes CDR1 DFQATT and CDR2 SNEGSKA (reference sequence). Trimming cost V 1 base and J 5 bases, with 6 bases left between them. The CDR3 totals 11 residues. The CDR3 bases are TGCAGTGCTAGAGGGGGGAACGAGCAGTACTTC. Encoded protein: CSARGGNEQYF.

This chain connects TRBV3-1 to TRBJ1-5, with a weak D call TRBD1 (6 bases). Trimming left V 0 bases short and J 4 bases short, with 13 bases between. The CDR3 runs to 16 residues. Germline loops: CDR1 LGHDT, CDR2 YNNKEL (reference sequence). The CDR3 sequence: CASSQDGGGWNQPQHF. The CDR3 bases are TGTGCCAGCAGCCAAGATGGAGGGGGGTGGAATCAGCCCCAGCATTTT.